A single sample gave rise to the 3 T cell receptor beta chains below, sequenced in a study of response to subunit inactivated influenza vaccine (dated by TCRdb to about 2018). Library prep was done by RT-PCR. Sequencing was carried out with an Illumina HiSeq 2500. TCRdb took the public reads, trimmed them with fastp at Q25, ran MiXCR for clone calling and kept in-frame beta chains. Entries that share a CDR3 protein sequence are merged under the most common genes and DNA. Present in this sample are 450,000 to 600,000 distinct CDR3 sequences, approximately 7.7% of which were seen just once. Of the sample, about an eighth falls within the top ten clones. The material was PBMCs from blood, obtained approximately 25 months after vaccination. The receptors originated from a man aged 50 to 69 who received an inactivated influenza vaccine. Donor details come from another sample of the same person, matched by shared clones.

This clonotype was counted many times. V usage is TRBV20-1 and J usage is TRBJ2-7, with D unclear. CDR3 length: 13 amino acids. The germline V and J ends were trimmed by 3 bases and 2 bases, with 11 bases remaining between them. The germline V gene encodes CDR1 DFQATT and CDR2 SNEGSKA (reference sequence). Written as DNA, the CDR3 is TGCAGTGCTAGTAGCCAGGTGGCCTACGAGCAGTACTTC. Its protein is CSASSQVAYEQYF.

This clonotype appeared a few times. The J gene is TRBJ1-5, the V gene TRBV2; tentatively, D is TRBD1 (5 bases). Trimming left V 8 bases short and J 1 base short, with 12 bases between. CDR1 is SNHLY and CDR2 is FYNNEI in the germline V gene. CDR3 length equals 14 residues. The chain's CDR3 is CASAQGLSNQPQHF. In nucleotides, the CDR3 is TGTGCCAGCGCTCAGGGATTGAGCAATCAGCCCCAGCATTTT. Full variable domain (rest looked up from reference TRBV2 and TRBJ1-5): EPEVTQTPSHQVTQMGQEVILRCVPISNHLYFYWYRQILGQKVEFLVSFYNNEISEKSEIFDDQFSVERPDGSNFTLKIRSTKLEDSAMYFCASAQGLSNQPQHFGDGTRLSIL.

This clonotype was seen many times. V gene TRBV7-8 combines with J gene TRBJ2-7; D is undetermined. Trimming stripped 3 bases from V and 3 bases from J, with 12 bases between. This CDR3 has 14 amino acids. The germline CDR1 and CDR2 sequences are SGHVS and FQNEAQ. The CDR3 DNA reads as TGTGCCAGCAGCTTCCAAGGAAACCTCTACGAGCAGTACTTC. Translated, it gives CASSFQGNLYEQYF.